This TCR beta chain was recorded in a study of immune characterization of retroperitoneal liposarcoma. CDR1 MNHNS and CDR2 SASEGT come from the germline V gene. With 4 bases removed from V and 10 bases from J, the gap between germline ends came to 23 bases. The CDR3 is made up of 16 amino acids. TCRdb re-called the PCR reads with MiXCR, one entry per CDR3 protein. The sample contains roughly 10,000 distinct CDR3 sequences, approximately 26% of which appear only once. This sequence originates from a female donor with retroperitoneal liposarcoma. What was sequenced was tumor tissue. The rearrangement joins TRBV6-1 to TRBJ2-1; D might be TRBD1 (6 bases). CDR3 in DNA: TGTGCCAGCAGTGCATTGACCGGGACACACGCCTACGAGCAGTTCTTC. This gives the protein CASSALTGTHAYEQFF.